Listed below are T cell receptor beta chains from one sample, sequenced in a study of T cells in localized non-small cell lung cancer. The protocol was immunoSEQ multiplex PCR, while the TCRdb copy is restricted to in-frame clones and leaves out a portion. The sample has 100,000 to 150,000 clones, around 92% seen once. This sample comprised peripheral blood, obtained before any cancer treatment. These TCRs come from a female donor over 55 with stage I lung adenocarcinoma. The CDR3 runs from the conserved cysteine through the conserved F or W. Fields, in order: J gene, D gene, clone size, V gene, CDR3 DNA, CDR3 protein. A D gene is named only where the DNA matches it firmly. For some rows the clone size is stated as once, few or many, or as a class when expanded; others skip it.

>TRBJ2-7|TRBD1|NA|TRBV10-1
TGCGCCAGCACCCGGGACAGACCTTACGAGCAGTACTTC
CASTRDRPYEQYF
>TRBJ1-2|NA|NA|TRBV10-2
TGCGCCAGCCGAGAGGGACGCCCCTATGGCTACACCTTC
CASREGRPYGYTF
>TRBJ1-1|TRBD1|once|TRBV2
TGTGCCAGCAGTGAAGCGCAACAGGGGGGGGCTGAAGCTTTCTTT
CASSEAQQGGAEAFF
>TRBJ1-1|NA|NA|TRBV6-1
TGTGCCAGCAGTCCTACAGGGCTGGGTAACACTGAAGCTTTCTTT
CASSPTGLGNTEAFF
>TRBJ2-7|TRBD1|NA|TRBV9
TGTGCCAGCAGCGTAGGAGACAGGGGTTACGAGCAGTACTTC
CASSVGDRGYEQYF
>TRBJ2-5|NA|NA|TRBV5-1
TGCGCCAGCACCACAGGGAAGGGGGGAGAGACCCAGTACTTC
CASTTGKGGETQYF
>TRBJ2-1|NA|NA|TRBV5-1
TGCGCCAGCAGCCCAGACCCGGGACAACTCTACAATGAGCAGTTCTTC
CASSPDPGQLYNEQFF
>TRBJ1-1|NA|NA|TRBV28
TGTGCCAGCTTCTCGACCCGCGGCACTGAAGCTTTCTTT
CASFSTRGTEAFF
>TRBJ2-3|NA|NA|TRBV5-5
TGTGCCAGCAGCTTGGTTAGCTTCACAGATACGCAGTATTTT
CASSLVSFTDTQYF
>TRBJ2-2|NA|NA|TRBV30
TGTGCCTGGAGTTTTAGCACCGGGGAGCTGTTTTTT
CAWSFSTGELFF
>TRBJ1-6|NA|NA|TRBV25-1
TGTGCCAGCAGTGGAGCCGGGACCGGGAAAGGGTATAATTCACCCCTCCACTTT
CASSGAGTGKGYNSPLHF
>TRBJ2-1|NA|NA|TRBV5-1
TGCGCCAGCAGCTTGGTGGCACAGCGCAATGAGCAGTTCTTC
CASSLVAQRNEQFF
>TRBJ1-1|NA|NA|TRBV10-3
TGTGCCATCAGTGACAACGGTGCGGTAGCTTTCTTT
CAISDNGAVAFF
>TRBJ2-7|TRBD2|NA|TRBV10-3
TGTGCCATCAGCCCGACAACGACTAGCGGGCGCCCGCAGTACTTC
CAISPTTTSGRPQYF
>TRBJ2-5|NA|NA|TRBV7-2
TGTGCCAGCAGCCCCTCGACGGGCCGGCAAGAGACCCAGTACTTC
CASSPSTGRQETQYF
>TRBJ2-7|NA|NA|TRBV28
TGTGCCAGCAGTTTCATGGGAGGAAGCTCCTACGAGCAGTACTTC
CASSFMGGSSYEQYF
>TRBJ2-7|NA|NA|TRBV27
TGTGCCAGCAGCCAAAGGGTAGCTGGTCCCTACGAGCAGTACTTC
CASSQRVAGPYEQYF
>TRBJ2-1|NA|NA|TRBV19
TGTGCCAGTAGTGGCAATGAGCAGTTCTTC
CASSGNEQFF
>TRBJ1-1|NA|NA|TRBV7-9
TGTGCCAGCAGCTTAAGGACAGCGAACACTGAAGCTTTCTTT
CASSLRTANTEAFF
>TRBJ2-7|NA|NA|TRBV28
TGTGCCAGCAGTTTAGACAGAAGAATACAGCAGTACTTC
CASSLDRRIQQYF
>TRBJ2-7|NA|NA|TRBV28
TGTGCCACCTATGGTGGGGGGGGGCTCTACGAGCAGTACTTC
CATYGGGGLYEQYF
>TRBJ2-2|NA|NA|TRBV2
TGTGCCAGCAGTTCCGGGTACAGGACGAACACCGGGGAGCTGTTTTTT
CASSSGYRTNTGELFF
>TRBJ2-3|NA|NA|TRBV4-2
TGTGCCAGCAGCGACGTGCCCGGAGGATTAGATACGCAGTATTTT
CASSDVPGGLDTQYF
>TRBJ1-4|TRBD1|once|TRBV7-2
TGTGCCAGCAGGAAAAACAGGGGTTCGGGTGAAAAACTGTTTTTT
CASRKNRGSGEKLFF
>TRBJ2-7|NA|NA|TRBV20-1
TGCAGTGCTGGCCAGGGGTACGAGCAGTACTTC
CSAGQGYEQYF
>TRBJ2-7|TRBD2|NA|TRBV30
TGTGCCTGGGAGTCCGGGAGGAGTGGTAACGAGCAGTACTTC
CAWESGRSGNEQYF
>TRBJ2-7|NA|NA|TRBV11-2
TGTGCCAGCAGCGTTCGGACCTCCTACGAGCAGTACTTC
CASSVRTSYEQYF
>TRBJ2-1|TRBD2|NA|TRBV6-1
TGTGCCAGCGGACTAGCGGGAGGGGTTGAGCAGTTCTTC
CASGLAGGVEQFF
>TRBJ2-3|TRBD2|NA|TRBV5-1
TGCGCCAGCAGCTTGACCGGGACTAGCGGGAGGGCGTTTTCGCAGTATTTT
CASSLTGTSGRAFSQYF
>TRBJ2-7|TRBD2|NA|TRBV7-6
TGTGCCAGCAGCTTGGGAGGGGTCTACGAGCAGTACTTC
CASSLGGVYEQYF
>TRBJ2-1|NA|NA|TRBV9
TGTGCCAGCAGCGTCGATCCGGGACTTATAAATGAGCAGTTCTTC
CASSVDPGLINEQFF
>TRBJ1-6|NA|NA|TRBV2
TGTGCCAGCAGTGAAATTAGGGACTCACCCCTCCACTTT
CASSEIRDSPLHF
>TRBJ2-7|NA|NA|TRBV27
TGTGCCAGCAGTTTAGGGACGTACGAGCAGTACTTC
CASSLGTYEQYF
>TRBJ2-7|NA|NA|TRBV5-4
TGTGCCAGCAGCTCACGGGACCGAGACGAGCAGTACTTC
CASSSRDRDEQYF
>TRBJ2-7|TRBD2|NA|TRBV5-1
TGCGCCAGCAGCTGGGGACTAGCGGGAGGCAACGAGCAGTACTTC
CASSWGLAGGNEQYF
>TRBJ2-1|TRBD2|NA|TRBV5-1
TGCGCCAGCAGCTACCGGACTAGCGGGTACGTGGAGCAGTTCTTC
CASSYRTSGYVEQFF